This T cell receptor (beta chain) was profiled in a study of cytomegalovirus exposure and HLA in healthy donors. PCR was performed using 60 Vbeta and 13 Jbeta primers. Here immunoSEQ multiplex PCR was the method, and the copy in TCRdb shows in-frame clones only, minus some. The sample contains 150,000 to 200,000 clones, about 90% of which appear only once. Trimming cost V 2 bases and J 0 bases; bases outside gene matches: 3. The CDR3 contains 15 residues. Per germline, CDR1 SGDLS and CDR2 YYNGEE. Study-level results: Based on reports, TCR beta sequences accurately predicted HLA-A and HLA-B alleles for most subjects. In vitro confirmation showed three CMV-associated chains to be CMV antigen specific. Highly shared sequence variants in one cluster were likely a sequencing artifact.

About this clone itself: Its antigen remains unidentified.

The source material was PBMCs. V gene TRBV9 combines with J gene TRBJ2-5; 8 nucleotides match TRBD2. This TCR was sampled from a girl under three years old in good health and CMV-seronegative. CDR3 sequence reads: CASSVRGGYQETQYF. CDR3 DNA sequence: TGTGCCAGCAGCGTTCGGGGGGGGTACCAAGAGACCCAGTACTTC. Based on the CDR3 plus reference TRBV9 and TRBJ2-5, the full variable domain is DSGVTQTPKHLITATGQRVTLRCSPRSGDLSVYWYQQSLDQGLQFLIQYYNGEERAKGNILERFSAQQFPDLHSELNLSSLELGDSALYFCASSVRGGYQETQYFGPGTRLLVL.